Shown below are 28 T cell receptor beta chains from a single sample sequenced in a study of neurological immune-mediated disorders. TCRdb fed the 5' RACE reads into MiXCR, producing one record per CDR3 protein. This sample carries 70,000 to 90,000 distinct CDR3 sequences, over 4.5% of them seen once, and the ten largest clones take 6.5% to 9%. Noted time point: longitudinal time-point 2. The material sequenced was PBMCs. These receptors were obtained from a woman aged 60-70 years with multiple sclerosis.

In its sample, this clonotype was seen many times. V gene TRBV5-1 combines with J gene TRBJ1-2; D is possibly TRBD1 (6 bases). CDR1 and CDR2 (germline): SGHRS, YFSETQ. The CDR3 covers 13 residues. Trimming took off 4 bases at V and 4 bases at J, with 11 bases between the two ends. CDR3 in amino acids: CASSPGQSYGYTF. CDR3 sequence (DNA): TGCGCCAGCAGCCCCGGACAGTCCTATGGCTACACCTTC.

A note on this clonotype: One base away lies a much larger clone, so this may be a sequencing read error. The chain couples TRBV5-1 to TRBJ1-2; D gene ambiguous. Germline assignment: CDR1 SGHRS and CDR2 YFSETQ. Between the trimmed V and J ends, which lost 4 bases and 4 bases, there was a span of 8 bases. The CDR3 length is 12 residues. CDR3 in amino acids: CASSPRGYGYTF. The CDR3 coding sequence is TGCGCCAGCAGCCCACGGGGCTATGGCTACACCTTC.

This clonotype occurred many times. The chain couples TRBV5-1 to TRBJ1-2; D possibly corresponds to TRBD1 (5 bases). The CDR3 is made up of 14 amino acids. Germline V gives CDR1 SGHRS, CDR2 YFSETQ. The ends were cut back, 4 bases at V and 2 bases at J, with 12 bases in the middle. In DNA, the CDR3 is TGCGCCAGCAGCCGGGACCGGCGGAACTATGGCTACACCTTC. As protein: CASSRDRRNYGYTF. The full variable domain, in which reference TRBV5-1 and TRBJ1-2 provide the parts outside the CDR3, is KAGVTQTPRYLIKTRGQQVTLSCSPISGHRSVSWYQQTPGQGLQFLFEYFSETQRNKGNFPGRFSGRQFSNSRSEMNVSTLELGDSALYLCASSRDRRNYGYTFGSGTRLTVV.

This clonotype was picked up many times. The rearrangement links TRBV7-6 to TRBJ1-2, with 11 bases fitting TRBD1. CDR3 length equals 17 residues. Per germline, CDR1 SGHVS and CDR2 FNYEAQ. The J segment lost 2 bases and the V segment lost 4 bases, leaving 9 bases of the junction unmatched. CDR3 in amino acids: CASSSPSGQGGNYGYTF. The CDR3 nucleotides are TGTGCCAGCAGCTCCCCTTCGGGACAGGGGGGGAACTATGGCTACACCTTC.

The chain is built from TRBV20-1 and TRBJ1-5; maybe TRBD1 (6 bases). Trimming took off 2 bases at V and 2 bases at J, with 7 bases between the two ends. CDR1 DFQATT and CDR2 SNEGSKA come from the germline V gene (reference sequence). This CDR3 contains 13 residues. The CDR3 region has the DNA TGCAGTGCTAGATCAGGGGGCAATCAGCCCCAGCATTTT. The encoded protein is CSARSGGNQPQHF.

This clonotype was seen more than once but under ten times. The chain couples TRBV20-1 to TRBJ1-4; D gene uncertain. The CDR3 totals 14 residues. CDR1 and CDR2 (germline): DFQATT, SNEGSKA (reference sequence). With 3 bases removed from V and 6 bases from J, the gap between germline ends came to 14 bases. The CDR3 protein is CSARDLLRDEKLFF. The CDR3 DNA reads TGCAGTGCTAGGGACCTCCTGCGGGATGAAAAACTGTTTTTT.

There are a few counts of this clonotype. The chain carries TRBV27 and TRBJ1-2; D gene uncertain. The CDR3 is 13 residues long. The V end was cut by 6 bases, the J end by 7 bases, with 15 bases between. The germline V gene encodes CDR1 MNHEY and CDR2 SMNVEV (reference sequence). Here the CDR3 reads CASSPGVKTGYTF. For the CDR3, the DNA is TGTGCCAGCAGCCCTGGTGTTAAGACTGGCTACACCTTC.

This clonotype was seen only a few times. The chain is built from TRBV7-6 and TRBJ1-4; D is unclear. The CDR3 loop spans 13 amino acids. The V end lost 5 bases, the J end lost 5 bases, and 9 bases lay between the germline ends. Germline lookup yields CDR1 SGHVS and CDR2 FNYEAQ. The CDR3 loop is CASSIRYNEKLFF. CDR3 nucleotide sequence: TGTGCCAGCAGCATCCGATACAATGAAAAACTGTTTTTT.

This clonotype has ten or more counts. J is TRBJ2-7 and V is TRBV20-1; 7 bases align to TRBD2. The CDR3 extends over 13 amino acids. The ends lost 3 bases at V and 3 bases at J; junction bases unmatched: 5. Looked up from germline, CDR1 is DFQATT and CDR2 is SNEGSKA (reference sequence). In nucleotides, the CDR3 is TGCAGTGCTAGTGGGAGGGCCATCTACGAGCAGTACTTC. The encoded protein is CSASGRAIYEQYF.

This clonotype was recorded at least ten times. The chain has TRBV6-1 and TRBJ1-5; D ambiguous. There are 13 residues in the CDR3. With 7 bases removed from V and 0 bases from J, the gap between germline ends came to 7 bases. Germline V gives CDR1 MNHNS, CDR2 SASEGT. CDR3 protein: CASTYNSNQPQHF. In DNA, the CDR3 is TGTGCCAGCACTTACAATAGCAATCAGCCCCAGCATTTT.

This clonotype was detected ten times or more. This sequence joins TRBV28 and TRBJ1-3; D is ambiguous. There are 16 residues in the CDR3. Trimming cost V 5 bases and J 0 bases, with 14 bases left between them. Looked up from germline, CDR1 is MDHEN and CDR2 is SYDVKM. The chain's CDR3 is CASSPYTSYSGNTIYF. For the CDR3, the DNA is TGTGCCAGCAGTCCGTACACTTCCTACTCTGGAAACACCATATATTTT.

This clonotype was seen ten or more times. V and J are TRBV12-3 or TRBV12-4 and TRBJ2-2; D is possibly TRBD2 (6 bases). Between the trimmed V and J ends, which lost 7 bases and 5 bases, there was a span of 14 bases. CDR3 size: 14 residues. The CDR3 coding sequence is TGTGCCAGCACCGTTGGAGGGCTGACCGGGGAGCTGTTTTTT. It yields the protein CASTVGGLTGELFF.

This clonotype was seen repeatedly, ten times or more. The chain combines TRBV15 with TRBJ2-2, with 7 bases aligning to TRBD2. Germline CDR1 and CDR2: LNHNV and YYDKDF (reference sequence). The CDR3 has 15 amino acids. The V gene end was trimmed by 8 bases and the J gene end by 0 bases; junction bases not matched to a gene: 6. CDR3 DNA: TGTGCCACCCACGGGGGGAGATCGAACACCGGGGAGCTGTTTTTT. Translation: CATHGGRSNTGELFF.

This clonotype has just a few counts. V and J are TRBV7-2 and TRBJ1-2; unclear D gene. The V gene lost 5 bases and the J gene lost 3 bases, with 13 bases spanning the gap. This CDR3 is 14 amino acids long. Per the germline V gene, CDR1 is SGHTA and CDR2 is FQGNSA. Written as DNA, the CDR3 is TGTGCCAGCAGCCCCCAGACGGACCACTATGGCTACACCTTC. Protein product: CASSPQTDHYGYTF.

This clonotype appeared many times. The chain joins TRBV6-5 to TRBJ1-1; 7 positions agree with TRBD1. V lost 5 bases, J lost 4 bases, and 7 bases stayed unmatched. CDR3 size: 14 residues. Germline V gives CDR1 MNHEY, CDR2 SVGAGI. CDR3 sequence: CASSPTGKRTEAFF. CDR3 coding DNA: TGTGCCAGCAGTCCGACAGGGAAGCGCACTGAAGCTTTCTTT.

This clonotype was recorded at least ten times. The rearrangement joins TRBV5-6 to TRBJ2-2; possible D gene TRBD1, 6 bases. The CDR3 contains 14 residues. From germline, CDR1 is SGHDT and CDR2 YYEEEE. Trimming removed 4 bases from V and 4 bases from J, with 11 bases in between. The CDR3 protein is CASSPGQFTGELFF. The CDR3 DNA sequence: TGTGCCAGCAGCCCCGGACAGTTCACCGGGGAGCTGTTTTTT.

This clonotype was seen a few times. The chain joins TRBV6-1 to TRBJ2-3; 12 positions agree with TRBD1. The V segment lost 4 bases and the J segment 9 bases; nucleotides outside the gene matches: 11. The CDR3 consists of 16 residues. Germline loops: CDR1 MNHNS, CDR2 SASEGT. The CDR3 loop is CASSGGTGGRGGTQYF. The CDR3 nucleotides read TGTGCCAGCAGTGGGGGGACAGGGGGCCGAGGTGGCACGCAGTATTTT.

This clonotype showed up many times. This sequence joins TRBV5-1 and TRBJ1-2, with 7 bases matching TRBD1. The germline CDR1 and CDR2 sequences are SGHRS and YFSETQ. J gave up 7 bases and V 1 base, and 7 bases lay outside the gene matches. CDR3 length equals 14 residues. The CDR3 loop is CASSLTKTGFGYTF. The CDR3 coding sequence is TGCGCCAGCAGCTTGACTAAGACAGGGTTTGGCTACACCTTC.

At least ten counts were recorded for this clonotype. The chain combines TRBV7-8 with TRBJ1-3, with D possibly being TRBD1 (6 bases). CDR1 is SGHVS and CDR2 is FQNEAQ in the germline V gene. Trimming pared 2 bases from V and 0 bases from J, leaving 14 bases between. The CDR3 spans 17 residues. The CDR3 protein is CASSLTSGQLSGNTIYF. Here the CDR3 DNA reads TGTGCCAGCAGCTTAACCTCAGGACAGCTCTCTGGAAACACCATATATTTT.

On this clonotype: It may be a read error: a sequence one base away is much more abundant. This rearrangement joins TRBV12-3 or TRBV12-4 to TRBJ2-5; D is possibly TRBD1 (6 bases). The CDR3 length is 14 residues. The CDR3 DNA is TGTGCCAGCAGTTTCACAGGGCCCCAAGATACCCAGTACTTC. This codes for CASSFTGPQDTQYF.

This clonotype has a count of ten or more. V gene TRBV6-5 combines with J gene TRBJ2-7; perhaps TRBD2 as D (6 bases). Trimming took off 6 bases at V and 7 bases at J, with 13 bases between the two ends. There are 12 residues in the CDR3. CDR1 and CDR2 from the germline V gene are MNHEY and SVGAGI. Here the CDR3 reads CASRLLGGEQYF. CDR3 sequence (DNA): TGTGCCAGCAGGCTTCTTGGGGGGGAGCAGTACTTC.

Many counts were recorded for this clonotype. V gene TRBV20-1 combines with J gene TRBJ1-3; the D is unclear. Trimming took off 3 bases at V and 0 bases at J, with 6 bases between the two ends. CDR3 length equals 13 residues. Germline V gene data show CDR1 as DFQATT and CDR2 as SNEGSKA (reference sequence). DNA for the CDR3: TGCAGTGCTAGTGAGGGCTCTGGAAACACCATATATTTT. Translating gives CSASEGSGNTIYF.

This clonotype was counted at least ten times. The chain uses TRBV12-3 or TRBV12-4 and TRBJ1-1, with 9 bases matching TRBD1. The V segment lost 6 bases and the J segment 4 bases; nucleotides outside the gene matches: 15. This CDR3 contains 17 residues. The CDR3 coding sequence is TGTGCCAGCAGCCGTCCCCGGGACAGGGTAGAAAGCACTGAAGCTTTCTTT. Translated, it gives CASSRPRDRVESTEAFF.

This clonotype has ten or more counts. The CDR3 sequence is CASSAGDRLAKNIQYF. The DNA for the CDR3 is TGCGCCAGCAGCGCCGGGGACAGGCTAGCCAAAAACATTCAGTACTTC. The V and J genes are TRBV5-1 and TRBJ2-4; 8 bases are a match to TRBD1. Looked up from germline, CDR1 is SGHRS and CDR2 is YFSETQ. Trimming at V came to 4 bases and at J to 0 bases, leaving 6 bases not matched to a gene. The CDR3 has 16 amino acids. Full variable domain (outside the CDR3, taken from reference TRBV5-1 and TRBJ2-4): KAGVTQTPRYLIKTRGQQVTLSCSPISGHRSVSWYQQTPGQGLQFLFEYFSETQRNKGNFPGRFSGRQFSNSRSEMNVSTLELGDSALYLCASSAGDRLAKNIQYFGAGTRLSVL.

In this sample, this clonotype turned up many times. The CDR3 sequence: CASSLDRANNSPLHF. CDR3 DNA: TGTGCCAGCAGCTTAGACCGGGCCAATAATTCACCCCTCCACTTT. This chain joins TRBV7-6 and TRBJ1-6; D ambiguous. The V and J ends lost 1 base and 5 bases respectively, with 9 bases between them. Germline values: CDR1 SGHVS, CDR2 FNYEAQ. This CDR3 comprises 15 residues. The full variable domain, in which reference TRBV7-6 and TRBJ1-6 provide the parts outside the CDR3, is GAGVSQSPRYKVTKRGQDVALRCDPISGHVSLYWYRQALGQGPEFLTYFNYEAQQDKSGLPNDRFSAERPEGSISTLTIQRTEQRDSAMYRCASSLDRANNSPLHFGNGTRLTVT.

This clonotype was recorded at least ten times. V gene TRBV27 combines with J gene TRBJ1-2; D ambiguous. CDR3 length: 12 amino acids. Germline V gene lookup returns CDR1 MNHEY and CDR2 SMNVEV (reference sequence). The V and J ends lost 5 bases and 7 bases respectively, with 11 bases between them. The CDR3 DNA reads TGTGCCAGCAGTCCCTTAGAGGGTGGCTACACCTTC. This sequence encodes CASSPLEGGYTF.

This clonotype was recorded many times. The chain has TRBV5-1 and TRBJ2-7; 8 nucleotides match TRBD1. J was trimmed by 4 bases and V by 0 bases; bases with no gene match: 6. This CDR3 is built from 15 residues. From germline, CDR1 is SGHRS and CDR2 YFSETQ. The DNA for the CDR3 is TGCGCCAGCAGCTTGGAGTCCAGGGGGCTGTACGAGCAGTACTTC. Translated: CASSLESRGLYEQYF.

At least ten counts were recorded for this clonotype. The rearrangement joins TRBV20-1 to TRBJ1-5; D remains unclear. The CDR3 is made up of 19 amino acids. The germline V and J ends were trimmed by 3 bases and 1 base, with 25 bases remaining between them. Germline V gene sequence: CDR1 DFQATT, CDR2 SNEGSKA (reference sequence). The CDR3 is CSARMEDLHPSISNQPQHF. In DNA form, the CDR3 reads TGCAGTGCTAGGATGGAGGACCTCCATCCAAGTATAAGCAATCAGCCCCAGCATTTT.